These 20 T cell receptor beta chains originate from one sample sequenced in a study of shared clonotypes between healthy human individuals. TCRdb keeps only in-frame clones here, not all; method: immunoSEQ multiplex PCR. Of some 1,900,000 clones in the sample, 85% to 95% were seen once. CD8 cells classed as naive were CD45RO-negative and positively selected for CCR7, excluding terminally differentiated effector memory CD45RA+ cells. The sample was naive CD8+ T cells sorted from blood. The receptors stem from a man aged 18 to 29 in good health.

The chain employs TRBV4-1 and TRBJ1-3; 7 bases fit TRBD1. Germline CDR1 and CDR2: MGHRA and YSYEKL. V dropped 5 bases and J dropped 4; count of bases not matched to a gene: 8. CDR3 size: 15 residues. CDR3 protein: CASSDDRAPGNTIYF. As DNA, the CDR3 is TGCGCCAGCAGCGACGACAGGGCCCCAGGAAACACCATATATTTT.

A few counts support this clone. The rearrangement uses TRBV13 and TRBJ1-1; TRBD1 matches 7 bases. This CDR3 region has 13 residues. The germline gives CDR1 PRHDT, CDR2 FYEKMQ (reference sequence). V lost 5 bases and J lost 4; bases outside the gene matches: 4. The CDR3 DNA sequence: TGTGCCAGCAGCCCCCAGGGGGGCACTGAAGCTTTCTTT. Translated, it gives CASSPQGGTEAFF.

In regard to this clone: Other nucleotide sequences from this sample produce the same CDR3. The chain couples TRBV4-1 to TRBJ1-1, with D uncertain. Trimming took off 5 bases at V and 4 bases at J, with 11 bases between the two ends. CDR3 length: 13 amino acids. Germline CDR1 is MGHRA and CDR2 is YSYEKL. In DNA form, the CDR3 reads TGCGCCAGCAGCAGGGTAGGGAGCACTGAAGCTTTCTTT. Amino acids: CASSRVGSTEAFF.

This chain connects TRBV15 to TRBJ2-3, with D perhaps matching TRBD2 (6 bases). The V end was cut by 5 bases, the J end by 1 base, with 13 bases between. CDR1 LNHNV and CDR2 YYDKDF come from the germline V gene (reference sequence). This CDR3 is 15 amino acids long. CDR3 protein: CATSAGGEGTDTQYF. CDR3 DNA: TGTGCCACCAGCGCCGGGGGTGAGGGCACAGATACGCAGTATTTT. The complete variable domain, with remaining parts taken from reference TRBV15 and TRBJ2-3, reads DAMVIQNPRYQVTQFGKPVTLSCSQTLNHNVMYWYQQKSSQAPKLLFHYYDKDFNNEADTPDNFQSRRPNTSFCFLDIRSPGLGDTAMYLCATSAGGEGTDTQYFGPGTRLTVL.

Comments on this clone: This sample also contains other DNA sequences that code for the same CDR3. The CDR3 DNA reads TGTGCCAGCAGCCCCCTAGCGGGAGGGCCCAATGAGCAGTTCTTC. Protein sequence: CASSPLAGGPNEQFF. This chain uses TRBV7-2 with TRBJ2-1; 12 nucleotides align to TRBD2. The CDR3 is 15 residues long. V trimming: 5 bases; J trimming: 6 bases; junction bases outside the gene matches: 5. Germline-derived CDR1 and CDR2 are SGHTA and FQGNSA.

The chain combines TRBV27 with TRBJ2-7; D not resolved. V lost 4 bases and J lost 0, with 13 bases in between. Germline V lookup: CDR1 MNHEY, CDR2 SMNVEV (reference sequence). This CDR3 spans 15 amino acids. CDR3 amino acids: CASSSRSARSYEQYF. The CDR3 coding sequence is TGTGCCAGCAGTTCGCGTTCAGCTCGCTCCTACGAGCAGTACTTC.

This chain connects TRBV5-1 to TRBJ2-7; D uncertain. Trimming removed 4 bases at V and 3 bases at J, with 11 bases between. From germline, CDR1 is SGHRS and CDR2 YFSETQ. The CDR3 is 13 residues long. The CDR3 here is CASSADTNYEQYF. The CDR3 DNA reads TGCGCCAGCAGCGCCGACACGAACTACGAGCAGTACTTC.

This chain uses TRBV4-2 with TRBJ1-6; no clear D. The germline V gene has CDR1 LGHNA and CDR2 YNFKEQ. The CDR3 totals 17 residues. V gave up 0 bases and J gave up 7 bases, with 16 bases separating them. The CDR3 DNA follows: TGTGCCAGCAGCCAAGATCTATATCAGGTTAACAATTCACCCCTCCACTTT. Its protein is CASSQDLYQVNNSPLHF.

This CDR3 reads CASSSRPDVGYTF. DNA for the CDR3: TGTGCCAGCAGCTCGAGACCCGACGTTGGCTACACCTTC. The rearrangement links TRBV28 to TRBJ1-2, with unresolved D. Germline V gene sequence: CDR1 MDHEN, CDR2 SYDVKM. The ends were cut back, 6 bases at V and 7 bases at J, with 15 bases in the middle. The CDR3 covers 13 residues.

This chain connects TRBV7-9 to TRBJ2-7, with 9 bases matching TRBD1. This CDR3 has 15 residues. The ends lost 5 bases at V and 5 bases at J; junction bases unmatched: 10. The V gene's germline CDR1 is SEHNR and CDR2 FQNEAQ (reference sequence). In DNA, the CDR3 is TGTGCCAGCAGCCCGGAGGGGACAGGGACCCACGAGCAGTACTTC. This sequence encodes CASSPEGTGTHEQYF.

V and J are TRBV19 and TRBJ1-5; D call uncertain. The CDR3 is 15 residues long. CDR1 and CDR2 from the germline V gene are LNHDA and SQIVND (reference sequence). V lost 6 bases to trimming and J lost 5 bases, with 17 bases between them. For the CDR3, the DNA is TGTGCCAGTAGCTCTATCGGGGATGGCGATCAGCCCCAGCATTTT. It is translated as CASSSIGDGDQPQHF. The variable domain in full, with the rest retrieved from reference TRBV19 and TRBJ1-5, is DGGITQSPKYLFRKEGQNVTLSCEQNLNHDAMYWYRQDPGQGLRLIYYSQIVNDFQKGDIAEGYSVSREKKESFPLTVTSAQKNPTAFYLCASSSIGDGDQPQHFGDGTRLSIL.

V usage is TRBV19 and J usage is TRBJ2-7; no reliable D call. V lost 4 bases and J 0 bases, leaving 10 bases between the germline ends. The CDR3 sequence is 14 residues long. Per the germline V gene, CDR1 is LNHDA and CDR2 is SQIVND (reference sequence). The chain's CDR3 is CASSRSGSSYEQYF. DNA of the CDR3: TGTGCCAGTAGTAGATCGGGTTCCTCCTACGAGCAGTACTTC.

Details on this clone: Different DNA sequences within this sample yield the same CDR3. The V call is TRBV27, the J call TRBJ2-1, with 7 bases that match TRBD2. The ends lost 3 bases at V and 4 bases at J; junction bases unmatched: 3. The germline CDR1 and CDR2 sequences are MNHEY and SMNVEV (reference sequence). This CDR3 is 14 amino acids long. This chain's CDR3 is CASSLGGTYNEQFF. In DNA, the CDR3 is TGTGCCAGCAGTTTGGGGGGGACTTACAATGAGCAGTTCTTC.

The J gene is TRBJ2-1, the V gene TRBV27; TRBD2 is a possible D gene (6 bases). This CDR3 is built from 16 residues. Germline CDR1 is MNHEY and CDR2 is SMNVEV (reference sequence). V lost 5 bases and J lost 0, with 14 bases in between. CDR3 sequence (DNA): TGTGCCAGCAGTAGGGGCGGGGTAAGCTCCTACAATGAGCAGTTCTTC. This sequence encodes CASSRGGVSSYNEQFF.

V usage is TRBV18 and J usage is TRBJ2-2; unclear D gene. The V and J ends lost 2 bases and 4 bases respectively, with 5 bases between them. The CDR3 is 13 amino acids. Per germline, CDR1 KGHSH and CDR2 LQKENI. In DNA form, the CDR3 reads TGTGCCAGCTCACCAGTAAGCACCGGGGAGCTGTTTTTT. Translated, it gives CASSPVSTGELFF.

The CDR3 nucleotides are TGTGCCAGCAGTGTCCCGTCTAGCACAGATACGCAGTATTTT. As protein: CASSVPSSTDTQYF. The chain joins TRBV2 to TRBJ2-3; D remains ambiguous. The V gene's germline CDR1 is SNHLY and CDR2 FYNNEI. V lost 4 bases, J lost 0 bases, and 8 bases lay in between. The CDR3 has 14 amino acids.

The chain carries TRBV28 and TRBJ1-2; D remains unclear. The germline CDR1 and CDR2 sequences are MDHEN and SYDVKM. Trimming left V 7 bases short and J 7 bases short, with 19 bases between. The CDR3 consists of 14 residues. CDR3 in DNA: TGTGCCAGCATGTTTAGTAAGGGAGATGCTGGCTACACCTTC. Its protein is CASMFSKGDAGYTF.

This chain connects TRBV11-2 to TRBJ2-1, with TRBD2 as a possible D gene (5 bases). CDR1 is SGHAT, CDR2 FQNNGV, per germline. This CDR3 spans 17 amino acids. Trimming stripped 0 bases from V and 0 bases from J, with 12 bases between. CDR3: CASSLDAGSSSYNEQFF. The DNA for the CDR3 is TGTGCCAGCAGCTTAGATGCGGGCAGTAGCTCCTACAATGAGCAGTTCTTC.

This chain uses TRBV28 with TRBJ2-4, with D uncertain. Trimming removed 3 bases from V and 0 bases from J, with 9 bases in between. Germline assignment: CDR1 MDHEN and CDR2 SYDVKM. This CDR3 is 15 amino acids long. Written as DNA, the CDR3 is TGTGCCAGCAGTTTTGAGATACTAGCCAAAAACATTCAGTACTTC. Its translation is CASSFEILAKNIQYF.

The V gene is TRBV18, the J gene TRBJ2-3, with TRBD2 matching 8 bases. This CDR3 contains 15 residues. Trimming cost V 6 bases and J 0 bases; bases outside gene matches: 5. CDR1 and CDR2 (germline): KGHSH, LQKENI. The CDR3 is CASSHSGISTDTQYF. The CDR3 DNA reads TGTGCCAGCTCTCATAGCGGGATAAGCACAGATACGCAGTATTTT. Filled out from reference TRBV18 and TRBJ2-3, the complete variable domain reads NAGVMQNPRHLVRRRGQEARLRCSPMKGHSHVYWYRQLPEEGLKFMVYLQKENIIDESGMPKERFSAEFPKEGPSILRIQQVVRGDSAAYFCASSHSGISTDTQYFGPGTRLTVL.